Below, 2 T cell receptor beta chains from the same sample are listed, as sequenced in a study of T cells in Graves' hyperthyroidism and ophthalmopathy. RNA transcripts yielded amplified TCR beta CDR3 regions. First-round RT-PCR of the TCR CDR3 relied on the HTBI primer set. Via MiXCR, TCRdb re-called the multiplex PCR reads, giving one row per CDR3 protein. The sample includes 400,000 to 500,000 distinct CDR3 sequences, roughly 13% seen only once; the top ten take 5% to 6%. Sequencing was carried out using blood. The receptors shown here come from a woman between 18 and 29 years old with Graves' hyperthyroidism.

The chain links TRBV2 to TRBJ2-5, with TRBD2 identical over 7 bases. In germline, CDR1 is SNHLY, CDR2 FYNNEI. The CDR3 consists of 16 residues. After removal of 6 bases from V and 1 base from J, the junction contained 11 bases not matched to a gene. In DNA form, the CDR3 reads TGTGCCAGCAGGGACGCTTTTGCGGGAGCCCAAGAGACCCAGTACTTC. This gives the protein CASRDAFAGAQETQYF. Using reference TRBV2 and TRBJ2-5 for the parts outside the CDR3, the full variable domain is EPEVTQTPSHQVTQMGQEVILRCVPISNHLYFYWYRQILGQKVEFLVSFYNNEISEKSEIFDDQFSVERPDGSNFTLKIRSTKLEDSAMYFCASRDAFAGAQETQYFGPGTRLLVL.

This clonotype was picked up many times. The chain carries TRBV3-1 and TRBJ1-1, with no clear D. CDR3 size: 13 residues. V lost 4 bases to trimming and J lost 6 bases, with 12 bases between them. Germline lookup yields CDR1 LGHDT and CDR2 YNNKEL (reference sequence). The CDR3 loop is CASSRVSGAEAFF. CDR3 sequence (DNA): TGTGCCAGCAGCCGGGTATCTGGCGCTGAAGCTTTCTTT.